The 2 T cell receptor beta chains presented below share a single source sample, sequenced in a study of graft-versus-host responses after intestinal transplantation. These receptors' antigens are unknown. Method: immunoSEQ multiplex PCR; TCRdb's copy keeps in-frame clones and lacks some. The sample lists roughly 110,000 clones; 85% to 95% were seen once. This specimen consisted of unstimulated CD4+ T cells sorted from spleen or lymph node cells, obtained before transplant. The receptors here all came from a human donor who was the organ donor for an intestinal transplant.

The chain employs TRBV7-9 and TRBJ2-1; 10 nucleotides match TRBD2. Losses at the gene ends were 5 bases for V and 3 bases for J; bases not matched to a gene: 7. The CDR3 has 16 amino acids. CDR1 and CDR2 from the germline V gene are SEHNR and FQNEAQ (reference sequence). Here the CDR3 reads CASSAPGTSDYNEQFF. In nucleotides, the CDR3 is TGTGCCAGCAGCGCCCCCGGGACTAGCGACTACAATGAGCAGTTCTTC.

V usage is TRBV7-2 and J usage is TRBJ2-3, with D maybe TRBD1 (6 bases). V dropped 1 base and J dropped 4 bases, with 9 bases sitting between them. CDR1 is SGHTA and CDR2 is FQGNSA in the germline V gene. CDR3 length: 14 amino acids. The CDR3 DNA is TGTGCCAGCAGCTTAGGGACAGTGCCAGATACGCAGTATTTT. Protein product: CASSLGTVPDTQYF.